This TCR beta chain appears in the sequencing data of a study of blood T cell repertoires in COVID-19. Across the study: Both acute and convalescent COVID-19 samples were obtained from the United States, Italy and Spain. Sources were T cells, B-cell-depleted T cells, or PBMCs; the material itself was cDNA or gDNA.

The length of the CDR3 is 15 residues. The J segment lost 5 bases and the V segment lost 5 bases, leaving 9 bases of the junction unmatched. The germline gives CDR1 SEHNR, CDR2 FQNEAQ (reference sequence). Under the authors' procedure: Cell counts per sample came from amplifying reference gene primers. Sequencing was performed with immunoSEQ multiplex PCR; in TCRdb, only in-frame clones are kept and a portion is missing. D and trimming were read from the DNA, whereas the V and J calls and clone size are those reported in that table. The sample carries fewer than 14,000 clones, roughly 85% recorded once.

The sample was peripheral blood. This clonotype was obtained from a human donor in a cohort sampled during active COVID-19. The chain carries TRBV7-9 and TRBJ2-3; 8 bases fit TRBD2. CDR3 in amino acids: CASSPPRGRRDTQYF. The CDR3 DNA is TGTGCCAGCAGCCCCCCGCGCGGGAGGCGAGATACGCAGTATTTT.